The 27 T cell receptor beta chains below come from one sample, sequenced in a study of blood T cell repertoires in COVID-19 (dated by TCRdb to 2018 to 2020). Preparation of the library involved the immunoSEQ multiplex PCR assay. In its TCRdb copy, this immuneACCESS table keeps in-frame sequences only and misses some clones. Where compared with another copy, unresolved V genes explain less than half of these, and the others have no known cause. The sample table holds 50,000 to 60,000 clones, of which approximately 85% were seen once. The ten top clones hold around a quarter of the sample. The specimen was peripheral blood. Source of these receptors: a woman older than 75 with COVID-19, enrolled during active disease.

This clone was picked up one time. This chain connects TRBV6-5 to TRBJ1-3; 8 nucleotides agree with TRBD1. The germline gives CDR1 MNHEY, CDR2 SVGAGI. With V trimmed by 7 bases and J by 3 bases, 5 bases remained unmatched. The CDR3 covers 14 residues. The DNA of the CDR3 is TGTGCCAGCAACCCTGACAGGGGTGGAAACACCATATATTTT. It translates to CASNPDRGGNTIYF.

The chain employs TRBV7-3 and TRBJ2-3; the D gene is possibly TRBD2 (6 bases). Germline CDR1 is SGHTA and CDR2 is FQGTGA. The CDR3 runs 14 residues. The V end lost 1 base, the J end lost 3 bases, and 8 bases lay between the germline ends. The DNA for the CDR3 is TGTGCCAGCAGCTTAATCGGGGGAACAGATACGCAGTATTTT. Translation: CASSLIGGTDTQYF.

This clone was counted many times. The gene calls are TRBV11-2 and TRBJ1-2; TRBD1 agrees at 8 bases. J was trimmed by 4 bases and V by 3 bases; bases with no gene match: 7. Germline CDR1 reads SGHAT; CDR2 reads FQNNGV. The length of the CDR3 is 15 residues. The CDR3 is CASSFAGQGFYGYTF. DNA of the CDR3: TGTGCCAGCAGCTTCGCCGGACAGGGTTTCTATGGCTACACCTTC.

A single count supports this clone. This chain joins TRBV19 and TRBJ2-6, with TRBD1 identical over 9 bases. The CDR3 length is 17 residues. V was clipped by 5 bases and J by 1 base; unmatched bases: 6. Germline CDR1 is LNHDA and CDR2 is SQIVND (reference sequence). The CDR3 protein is CASSHTGGASGANVLTF. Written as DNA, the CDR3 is TGTGCCAGTAGTCATACAGGGGGCGCGTCTGGGGCCAACGTCCTGACTTTC.

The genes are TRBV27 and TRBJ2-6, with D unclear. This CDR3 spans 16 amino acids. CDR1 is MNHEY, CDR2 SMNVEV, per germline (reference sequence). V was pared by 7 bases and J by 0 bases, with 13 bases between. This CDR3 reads CASIETGNSGANVLTF. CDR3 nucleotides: TGTGCCAGCATCGAGACTGGAAACTCTGGGGCCAACGTCCTGACTTTC.

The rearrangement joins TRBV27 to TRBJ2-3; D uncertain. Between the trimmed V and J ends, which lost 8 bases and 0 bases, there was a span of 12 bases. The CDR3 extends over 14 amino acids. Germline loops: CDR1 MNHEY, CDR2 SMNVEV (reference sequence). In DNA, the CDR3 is TGTGCCAGCGGGTATTGGAGTAGCACAGATACGCAGTATTTT. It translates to CASGYWSSTDTQYF.

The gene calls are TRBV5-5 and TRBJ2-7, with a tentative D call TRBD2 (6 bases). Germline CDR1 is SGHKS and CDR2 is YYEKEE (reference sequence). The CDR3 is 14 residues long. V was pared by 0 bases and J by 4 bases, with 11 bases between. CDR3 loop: CASSLEAGRYEQYF. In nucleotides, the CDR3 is TGTGCCAGCAGCTTGGAGGCAGGGAGGTACGAGCAGTACTTC.

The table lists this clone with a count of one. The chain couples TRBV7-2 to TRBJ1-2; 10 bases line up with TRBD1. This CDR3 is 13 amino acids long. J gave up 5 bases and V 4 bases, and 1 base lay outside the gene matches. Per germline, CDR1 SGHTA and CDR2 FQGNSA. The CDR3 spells CASSSGQGYGYTF. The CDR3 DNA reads TGTGCCAGCAGCTCGGGACAGGGGTATGGCTACACCTTC.

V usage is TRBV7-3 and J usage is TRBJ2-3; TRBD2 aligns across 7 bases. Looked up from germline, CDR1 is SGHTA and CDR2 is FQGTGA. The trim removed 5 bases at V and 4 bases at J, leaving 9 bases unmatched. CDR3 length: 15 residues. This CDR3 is CASSHGTIAPDTQYF. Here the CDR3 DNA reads TGTGCCAGCAGCCACGGGACTATCGCGCCAGATACGCAGTATTTT.

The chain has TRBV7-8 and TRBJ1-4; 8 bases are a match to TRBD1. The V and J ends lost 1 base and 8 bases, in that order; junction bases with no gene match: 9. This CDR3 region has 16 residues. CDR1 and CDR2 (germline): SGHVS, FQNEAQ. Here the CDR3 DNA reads TGTGCCAGCAGCTTAGACCACCGGACAGGGAAAGAAAAACTGTTTTTT. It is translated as CASSLDHRTGKEKLFF.

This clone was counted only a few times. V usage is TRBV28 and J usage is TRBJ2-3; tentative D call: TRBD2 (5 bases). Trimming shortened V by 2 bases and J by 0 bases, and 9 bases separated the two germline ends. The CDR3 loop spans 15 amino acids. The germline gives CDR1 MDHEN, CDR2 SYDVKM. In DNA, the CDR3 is TGTGCCAGCAGTTTAGCCGGGGTAAGCACAGATACGCAGTATTTT. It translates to CASSLAGVSTDTQYF.

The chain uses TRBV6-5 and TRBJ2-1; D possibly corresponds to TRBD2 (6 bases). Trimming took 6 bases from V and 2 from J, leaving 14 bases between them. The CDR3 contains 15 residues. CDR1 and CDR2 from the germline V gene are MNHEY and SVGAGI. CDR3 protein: CASRGDSTTYNEQFF. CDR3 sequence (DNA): TGTGCCAGCAGGGGGGACTCCACCACCTACAATGAGCAGTTCTTC.

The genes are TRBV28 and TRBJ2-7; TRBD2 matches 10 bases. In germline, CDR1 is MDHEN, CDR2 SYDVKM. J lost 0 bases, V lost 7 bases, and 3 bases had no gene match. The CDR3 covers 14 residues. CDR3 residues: CASKLAGNSYEQYF. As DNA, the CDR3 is TGTGCCAGCAAACTAGCGGGGAACTCCTACGAGCAGTACTTC.

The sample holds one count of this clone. The CDR3 DNA reads as TGTGCCAGCTCACCTAACAAGTACACCGGGGAGCTGTTTTTT. As protein: CASSPNKYTGELFF. This chain uses TRBV18 with TRBJ2-2; D gene uncertain. V lost 3 bases to trimming and J lost 3 bases, with 8 bases between them. Germline V gene sequence: CDR1 KGHSH, CDR2 LQKENI. This CDR3 is built from 14 residues.

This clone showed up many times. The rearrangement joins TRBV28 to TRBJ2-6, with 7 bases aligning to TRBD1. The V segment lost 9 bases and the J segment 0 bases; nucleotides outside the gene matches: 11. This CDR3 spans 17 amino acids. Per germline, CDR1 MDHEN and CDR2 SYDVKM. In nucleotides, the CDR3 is TGTGCCAGTACTACAGGGGAAGTAGGCTCTGGGGCCAACGTCCTGACTTTC. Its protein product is CASTTGEVGSGANVLTF.

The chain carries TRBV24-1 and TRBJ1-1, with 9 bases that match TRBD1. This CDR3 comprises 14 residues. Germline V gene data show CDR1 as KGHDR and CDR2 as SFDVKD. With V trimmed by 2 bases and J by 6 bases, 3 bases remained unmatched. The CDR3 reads CATSDSRQGAEAFF. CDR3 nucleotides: TGTGCCACCAGTGATTCGAGACAGGGGGCTGAAGCTTTCTTT.

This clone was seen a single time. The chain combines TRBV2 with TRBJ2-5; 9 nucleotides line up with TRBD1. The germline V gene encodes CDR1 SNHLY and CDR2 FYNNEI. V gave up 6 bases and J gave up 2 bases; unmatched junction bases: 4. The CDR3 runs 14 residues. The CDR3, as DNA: TGTGCCAGCAGGGACAGGGGTTTTCAAGAGACCCAGTACTTC. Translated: CASRDRGFQETQYF.

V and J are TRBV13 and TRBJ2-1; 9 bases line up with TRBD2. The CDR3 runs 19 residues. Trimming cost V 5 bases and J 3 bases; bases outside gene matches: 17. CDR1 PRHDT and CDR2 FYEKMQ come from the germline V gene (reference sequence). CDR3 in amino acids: CASSTRWREGFLDYNEQFF. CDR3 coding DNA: TGTGCCAGCAGCACCCGCTGGCGGGAGGGCTTCTTGGACTACAATGAGCAGTTCTTC.

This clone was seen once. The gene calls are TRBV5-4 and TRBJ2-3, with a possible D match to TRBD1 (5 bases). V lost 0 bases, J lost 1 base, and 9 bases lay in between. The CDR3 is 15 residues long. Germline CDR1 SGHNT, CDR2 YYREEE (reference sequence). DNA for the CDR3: TGTGCCAGCAGCTTGGGACAGTGGGGCACAGATACGCAGTATTTT. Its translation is CASSLGQWGTDTQYF.

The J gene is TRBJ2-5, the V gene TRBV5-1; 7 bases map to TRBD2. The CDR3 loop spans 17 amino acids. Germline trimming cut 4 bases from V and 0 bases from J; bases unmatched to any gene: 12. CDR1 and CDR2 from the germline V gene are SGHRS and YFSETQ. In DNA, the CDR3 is TGCGCCAGCAGCGAACAGAGTCTAGCGGCGTACCAAGAGACCCAGTACTTC. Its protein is CASSEQSLAAYQETQYF.

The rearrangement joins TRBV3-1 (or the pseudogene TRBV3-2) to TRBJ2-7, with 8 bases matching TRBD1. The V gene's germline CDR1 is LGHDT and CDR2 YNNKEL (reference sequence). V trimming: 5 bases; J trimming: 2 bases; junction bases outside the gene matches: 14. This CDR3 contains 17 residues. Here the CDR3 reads CASSTGTGNLLAYEQYF. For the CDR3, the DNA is TGTGCCAGCAGCACCGGGACAGGCAATCTACTGGCCTACGAGCAGTACTTC.

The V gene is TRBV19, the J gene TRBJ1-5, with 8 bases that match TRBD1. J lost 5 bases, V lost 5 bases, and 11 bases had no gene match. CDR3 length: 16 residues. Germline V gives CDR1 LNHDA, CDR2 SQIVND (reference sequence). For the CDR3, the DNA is TGTGCCAGTAGTCCCCGGGACAGGACAGCAGATCAGCCCCAGCATTTT. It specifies CASSPRDRTADQPQHF. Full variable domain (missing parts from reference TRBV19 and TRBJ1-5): DGGITQSPKYLFRKEGQNVTLSCEQNLNHDAMYWYRQDPGQGLRLIYYSQIVNDFQKGDIAEGYSVSREKKESFPLTVTSAQKNPTAFYLCASSPRDRTADQPQHFGDGTRLSIL.

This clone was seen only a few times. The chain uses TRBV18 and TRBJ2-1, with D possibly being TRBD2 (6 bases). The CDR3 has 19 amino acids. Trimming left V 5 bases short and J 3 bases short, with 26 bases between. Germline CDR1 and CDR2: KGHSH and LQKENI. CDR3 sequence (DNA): TGTGCCAGCTCAGGTGGCCTCGGGGGAGCCAGTCTTTTCTACAATGAGCAGTTCTTC. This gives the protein CASSGGLGGASLFYNEQFF.

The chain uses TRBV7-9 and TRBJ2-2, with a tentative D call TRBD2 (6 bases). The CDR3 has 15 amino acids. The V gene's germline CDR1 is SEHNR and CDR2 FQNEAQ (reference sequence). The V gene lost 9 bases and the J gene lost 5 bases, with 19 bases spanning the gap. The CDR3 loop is CASTPPLGSTGELFF. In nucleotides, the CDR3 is TGTGCCAGTACCCCACCGCTCGGGAGTACCGGGGAGCTGTTTTTT.

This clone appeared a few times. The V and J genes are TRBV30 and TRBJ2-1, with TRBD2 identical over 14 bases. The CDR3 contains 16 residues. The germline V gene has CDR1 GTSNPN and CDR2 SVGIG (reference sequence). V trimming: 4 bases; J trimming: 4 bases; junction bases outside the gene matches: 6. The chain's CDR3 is CAWNRLAGGLYNEQFF. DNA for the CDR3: TGTGCCTGGAACAGACTAGCGGGAGGGTTGTACAATGAGCAGTTCTTC.

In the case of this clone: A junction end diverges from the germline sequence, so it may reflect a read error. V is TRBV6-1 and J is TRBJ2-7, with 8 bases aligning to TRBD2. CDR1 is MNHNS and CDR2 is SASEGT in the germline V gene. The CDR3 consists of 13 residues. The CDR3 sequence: CASREAGAYEQYF. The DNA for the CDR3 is TGTGCCAGCAGGGAAGCGGGAGCCTACGAGCAGTACTTC.

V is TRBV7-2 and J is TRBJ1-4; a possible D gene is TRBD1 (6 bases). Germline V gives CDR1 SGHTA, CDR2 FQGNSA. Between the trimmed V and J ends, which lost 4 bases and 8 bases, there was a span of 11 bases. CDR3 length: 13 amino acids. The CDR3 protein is CASSSWTEEKLFF. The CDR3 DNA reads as TGTGCCAGCAGCTCGTGGACAGAAGAAAAACTGTTTTTT.